This T cell receptor (beta chain) appears in the sequencing data of a study of blood T cell repertoires in COVID-19. The wider study: Samples came from the United States, Italy and Spain, spanning acute and convalescent COVID-19.

V lost 2 bases and J lost 0, with 13 bases in between. CDR1 and CDR2 (germline): LGHNT, FRNRAP. The CDR3 has 17 amino acids. Generated by immunoSEQ multiplex PCR, the TCRdb table keeps only in-frame clones and is missing some. The sample consists of 110,000 or so clones, roughly 81% of them appearing once. This TCR came from a man aged 35-49 years with acute or convalescent COVID-19. Sample: peripheral blood. The J gene is TRBJ2-2, the V gene TRBV12-5, with D perhaps TRBD1 (6 bases). Here the CDR3 DNA reads TGTGCTAGTGGTTTGAATCCGGGACACACGAACACCGGGGAGCTGTTTTTT. Translation: CASGLNPGHTNTGELFF. Full variable domain (missing parts from reference TRBV12-5 and TRBJ2-2): DARVTQTPRHKVTEMGQEVTMRCQPILGHNTVFWYRQTMMQGLELLAYFRNRAPLDDSGMPKDRFSAEMPDATLATLKIQPSEPRDSAVYFCASGLNPGHTNTGELFFGEGSRLTVL.